One sample yielded the 24 T cell receptor beta chains listed below, sequenced in a study of T-cell memory formation after mild COVID-19 (dated by TCRdb to the early 2020s). The library was prepared using 5' RACE. The listed sequencing device is Illumina NovaSeq 6000. The public reads were reanalyzed by TCRdb: fastp trimming at Q25, MiXCR alignment, in-frame beta chains only. Every entry covers one CDR3 protein and lists the most common genes and DNA from its rows. The sample includes about 150,000 distinct CDR3 sequences, with approximately 26% observed a single time. The ten largest clones take up around 22% of the sample. Source material: PBMCs or a T cell subset sorted from them (not recorded which). The receptors were gathered from an adult woman who had mild COVID-19 (a few samples of this study predate the infection). The sample titles of this study are shuffled in the database, so cell type and time point are left out; the donor was told from shared clones.

The chain recombines TRBV7-8 with TRBJ2-5; a weak D match, TRBD2 (5 bases). Germline loops: CDR1 SGHVS, CDR2 FQNEAQ. The germline V and J ends were trimmed by 0 bases and 5 bases, with 16 bases remaining between them. CDR3 length: 16 residues. The CDR3 region is CASSLARALVDETQYF. As DNA, the CDR3 is TGTGCCAGCAGCTTAGCGAGGGCCTTGGTCGATGAGACCCAGTACTTC.

This clonotype has just a few counts. This chain joins TRBV12-3 or TRBV12-4 and TRBJ1-1; D unresolved. The CDR3 consists of 13 residues. V was clipped by 3 bases and J by 7 bases, with 12 bases between them. CDR3 nucleotides: TGTGCCAGCAGTTTGCCGGTGGACTATGAAGCTTTCTTT. It encodes CASSLPVDYEAFF.

The chain recombines TRBV20-1 with TRBJ2-7, with 7 bases that match TRBD1. With V trimmed by 1 base and J by 2 bases, 11 bases remained unmatched. Germline values: CDR1 DFQATT, CDR2 SNEGSKA (reference sequence). The CDR3 spans 16 residues. The CDR3, as DNA: TGCAGTGCTAGAGGTTCGCACCGGGACAGCACCTACGAGCAGTACTTC. Translation gives CSARGSHRDSTYEQYF.

The chain has TRBV6-5 and TRBJ2-7; possible D gene TRBD1, 6 bases. The germline V gene encodes CDR1 MNHEY and CDR2 SVGAGI. The CDR3 has 16 amino acids. V gave up 4 bases and J gave up 3 bases, with 19 bases separating them. CDR3 DNA sequence: TGTGCCAGCAGTTTAATACAGGGTCGCCCTTTCTACGAGCAGTACTTC. Translation: CASSLIQGRPFYEQYF.

V usage is TRBV27 and J usage is TRBJ2-7, with 13 bases matching TRBD2. CDR3 length equals 16 residues. The germline V gene encodes CDR1 MNHEY and CDR2 SMNVEV (reference sequence). Trimming at V came to 6 bases and at J to 3 bases, leaving 8 bases not matched to a gene. This CDR3 reads CASRGLAGVSSYEQYF. DNA for the CDR3: TGTGCCAGCAGAGGACTAGCGGGAGTTTCGAGCTACGAGCAGTACTTC.

The chain has TRBV7-9 and TRBJ1-2; 7 nucleotides line up with TRBD1. Germline CDR1 and CDR2: SEHNR and FQNEAQ (reference sequence). CDR3 length: 16 amino acids. V shed 5 bases, J shed 4 bases, and the junction held 13 bases outside the gene matches. In DNA, the CDR3 is TGTGCCAGCAGCAATTCACAGTGGGGACAGAGCTATGGCTACACCTTC. Amino acids: CASSNSQWGQSYGYTF.

There are a few counts of this clonotype. The chain has TRBV4-3 and TRBJ1-4; 10 nucleotides agree with TRBD1. The V segment lost 4 bases and the J segment 6 bases; nucleotides outside the gene matches: 2. The CDR3 runs to 14 residues. Germline CDR1 is LGHNA and CDR2 is YSLEER. For the CDR3, the DNA is TGCGCCAGCAGCCCCGGGACAGGGGATGAAAAACTGTTTTTT. It yields the protein CASSPGTGDEKLFF.

This clonotype appeared a few times. The rearrangement uses TRBV12-3 or TRBV12-4 and TRBJ2-7; D might be TRBD2 (6 bases). CDR3 size: 16 residues. Trimming took off 3 bases at V and 0 bases at J, with 15 bases between the two ends. CDR3 DNA sequence: TGTGCCAGCAGTTTGACGGTTGGGGGGAGCTCCTACGAGCAGTACTTC. Protein: CASSLTVGGSSYEQYF.

This clonotype was seen many times. J is TRBJ1-1 and V is TRBV30, with D unclear. CDR3 length: 14 amino acids. Between the trimmed V and J ends, which lost 2 bases and 0 bases, there was a span of 10 bases. CDR1 is GTSNPN and CDR2 is SVGIG in the germline V gene (reference sequence). The CDR3 region is CAWSIDTLNTEAFF. The CDR3 nucleotides are TGTGCCTGGAGTATCGACACCTTGAACACTGAAGCTTTCTTT.

In its sample, this clonotype was seen a few times. The chain combines TRBV7-9 with TRBJ2-1, with D uncertain. The CDR3 has 13 residues. Germline values: CDR1 SEHNR, CDR2 FQNEAQ (reference sequence). The V and J ends lost 4 bases and 5 bases respectively, with 9 bases between them. In DNA, the CDR3 is TGTGCCAGCAGCTCCCCCCCAAACAATGAGCAGTTCTTC. As protein: CASSSPPNNEQFF.

In this sample, this clonotype turned up a few times. The V gene is TRBV12-3 or TRBV12-4, the J gene TRBJ1-1; D is ambiguous. The V end was cut by 4 bases, the J end by 6 bases, with 9 bases between. The CDR3 covers 12 residues. The CDR3 region is CASSSRGAEAFF. The CDR3 coding sequence is TGTGCCAGCAGTTCTCGCGGCGCTGAAGCTTTCTTT.

This clonotype was found a few times. V is TRBV6-1 and J is TRBJ1-5, with TRBD1 as a possible D gene (5 bases). V shed 2 bases and J shed 4 bases, with 18 bases lying between them. The CDR3 runs to 17 residues. From germline, CDR1 is MNHNS and CDR2 SASEGT. DNA for the CDR3: TGTGCCAGCAGTGAAATATGGGGGAAAGTGGTAAATCAGCCCCAGCATTTT. It specifies CASSEIWGKVVNQPQHF.

The chain carries TRBV20-1 and TRBJ1-1; no definite D call. CDR1 is DFQATT and CDR2 is SNEGSKA in the germline V gene (reference sequence). Trimming shortened V by 5 bases and J by 2 bases, and 6 bases separated the two germline ends. The CDR3 has 11 amino acids. The CDR3 DNA follows: TGCAGTGCTCTTTATAACACTGAAGCTTTCTTT. Translation: CSALYNTEAFF.

This clonotype was picked up many times. The V gene is TRBV7-9, the J gene TRBJ2-1, with TRBD2 matching 10 bases. From germline, CDR1 is SEHNR and CDR2 FQNEAQ (reference sequence). J was trimmed by 4 bases and V by 5 bases; bases with no gene match: 5. CDR3 length: 15 amino acids. CDR3: CASSQLAGRYNEQFF. CDR3 nucleotides: TGTGCCAGCAGCCAACTAGCGGGGAGATACAATGAGCAGTTCTTC. The full variable domain, with the rest looked up from reference TRBV7-9 and TRBJ2-1, is DTGVSQNPRHKITKRGQNVTFRCDPISEHNRLYWYRQTLGQGPEFLTYFQNEAQLEKSRLLSDRFSAERPKGSFSTLEIQRTEQGDSAMYLCASSQLAGRYNEQFFGPGTRLTVL.

The chain is built from TRBV27 and TRBJ2-3; D remains ambiguous. The length of the CDR3 is 15 residues. Germline loops: CDR1 MNHEY, CDR2 SMNVEV (reference sequence). V lost 6 bases and J lost 4, with 17 bases in between. The DNA of the CDR3 is TGTGCCAGCAGCCCGGGCCAGAAGAATGCAGATACGCAGTATTTT. Translation: CASSPGQKNADTQYF.

This clonotype was recorded a few times. The V call is TRBV9, the J call TRBJ2-2; 7 bases align to TRBD1. Germline V gene lookup returns CDR1 SGDLS and CDR2 YYNGEE. V shed 2 bases and J 1 base; nucleotides not matched to a gene: 5. This CDR3 is built from 16 residues. The CDR3 region is CASSVPPGGNTGELFF. CDR3 nucleotides: TGTGCCAGCAGCGTGCCCCCAGGGGGGAACACCGGGGAGCTGTTTTTT.

This clonotype was picked up a small number of times. J is TRBJ1-2 and V is TRBV9, with D tentatively TRBD1 (5 bases). Trimming took off 4 bases at V and 4 bases at J, with 14 bases between the two ends. This CDR3 contains 14 residues. Germline V gene sequence: CDR1 SGDLS, CDR2 YYNGEE. CDR3 loop: CASSNIRDPYGYTF. DNA of the CDR3: TGTGCCAGCAGCAACATCAGGGATCCCTATGGCTACACCTTC.

This chain links TRBV7-9 with TRBJ2-7, with D possibly matching TRBD1 (5 bases). Germline loops: CDR1 SEHNR, CDR2 FQNEAQ (reference sequence). Trimming cost V 6 bases and J 3 bases, with 15 bases left between them. The CDR3 extends over 14 amino acids. CDR3 in DNA: TGTGCCAGCAGATCCACAGGTACAAGCTACGAGCAGTACTTC. Amino acid sequence: CASRSTGTSYEQYF.

The chain employs TRBV5-6 and TRBJ2-7; possibly TRBD2 for D (6 bases). CDR1 and CDR2 (germline): SGHDT, YYEEEE. The length of the CDR3 is 14 residues. With 5 bases removed from V and 0 bases from J, the gap between germline ends came to 12 bases. The CDR3 DNA reads TGTGCCAGCAGGCCTCAGACTAGCTCCTACGAGCAGTACTTC. As protein: CASRPQTSSYEQYF.

This chain connects TRBV14 to TRBJ1-4; D is uncertain. The CDR3 runs 15 residues. Looked up from germline, CDR1 is SGHDN and CDR2 is FVKESK. With 6 bases removed from V and 0 bases from J, the gap between germline ends came to 11 bases. The CDR3 protein is CASRGRDSTNEKLFF. The CDR3 DNA follows: TGTGCCAGCAGGGGCAGAGACTCAACTAATGAAAAACTGTTTTTT.

A few counts support this clonotype. This chain uses TRBV27 with TRBJ2-6; D is uncertain. The CDR3 covers 14 residues. V lost 8 bases and J lost 4, with 12 bases in between. Looked up from germline, CDR1 is MNHEY and CDR2 is SMNVEV (reference sequence). This CDR3 reads CASSSAVGANVLTF. The CDR3 region has the DNA TGTGCCAGCTCTTCAGCTGTCGGGGCCAACGTCCTGACTTTC.

Only a few counts were recorded for this clonotype. This rearrangement joins TRBV7-8 to TRBJ2-5; 7 positions agree with TRBD2. The ends lost 2 bases at V and 10 bases at J; junction bases unmatched: 10. The length of the CDR3 is 14 residues. Germline loops: CDR1 SGHVS, CDR2 FQNEAQ. The CDR3 is CASSLLVTGGDQYF. In DNA, the CDR3 is TGTGCCAGCAGCTTATTGGTCACGGGAGGAGACCAGTACTTC.

The chain uses TRBV27 and TRBJ2-4, with D possibly TRBD2 on 5 matching bases. CDR3 length equals 11 residues. Trimming stripped 4 bases from V and 14 bases from J, with 12 bases between. Germline CDR1 is MNHEY and CDR2 is SMNVEV (reference sequence). As DNA, the CDR3 is TGTGCCAGCAGTTACCGGGATGTGGAGTACTTC. Protein: CASSYRDVEYF.

This clonotype was picked up a small number of times. The V and J genes are TRBV4-1 and TRBJ2-7; TRBD1 matches at 8 bases. There are 16 residues in the CDR3. The V and J ends lost 2 bases and 5 bases, in that order; junction bases with no gene match: 11. Germline V lookup: CDR1 MGHRA, CDR2 YSYEKL. CDR3 sequence (DNA): TGCGCCAGCAGCCAACATGACTGGGACAGGACAAACGAGCAGTACTTC. As protein: CASSQHDWDRTNEQYF.